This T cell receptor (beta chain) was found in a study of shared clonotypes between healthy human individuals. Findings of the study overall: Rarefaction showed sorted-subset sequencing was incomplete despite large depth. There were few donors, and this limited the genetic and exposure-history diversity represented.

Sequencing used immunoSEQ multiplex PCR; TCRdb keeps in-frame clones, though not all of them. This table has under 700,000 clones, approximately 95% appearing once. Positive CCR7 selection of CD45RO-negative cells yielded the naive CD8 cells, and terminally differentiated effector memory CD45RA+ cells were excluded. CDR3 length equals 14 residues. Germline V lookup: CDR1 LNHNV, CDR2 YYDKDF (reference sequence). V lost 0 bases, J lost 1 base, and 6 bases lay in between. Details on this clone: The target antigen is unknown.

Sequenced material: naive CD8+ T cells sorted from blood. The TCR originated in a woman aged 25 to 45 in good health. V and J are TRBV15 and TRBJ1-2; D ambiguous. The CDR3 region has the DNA TGTGCCACCAGCAGAGAGGGAGATAACTATGGCTACACCTTC. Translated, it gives CATSREGDNYGYTF.